These 28 T cell receptor beta chains came from one sample sequenced in a study of CD8 T cells in ankylosing spondylitis. From the 5' RACE reads, TCRdb called clonotypes with MiXCR, one entry per CDR3 protein. In the table there are some 30,000 distinct CDR3 sequences, 6.5% to 9% of which are singletons. Material: blood, either unsorted or a sorted T cell fraction (not recorded which). Receptors originate from a male donor with ankylosing spondylitis or in good health (not recorded which).

At least ten counts were recorded for this clonotype. The chain recombines TRBV5-1 with TRBJ2-7; 11 bases align to TRBD2. Germline V gene lookup returns CDR1 SGHRS and CDR2 YFSETQ. The length of the CDR3 is 16 residues. The trim removed 3 bases at V and 3 bases at J, leaving 8 bases unmatched. CDR3 protein: CASSYLAGGRYYEQYF. CDR3 sequence (DNA): TGCGCCAGCAGCTATTTAGCGGGAGGGCGTTACTACGAGCAGTACTTC. Full variable domain (remainder filled in from reference TRBV5-1 and TRBJ2-7): KAGVTQTPRYLIKTRGQQVTLSCSPISGHRSVSWYQQTPGQGLQFLFEYFSETQRNKGNFPGRFSGRQFSNSRSEMNVSTLELGDSALYLCASSYLAGGRYYEQYFGPGTRLTVT.

The chain is built from TRBV7-2 and TRBJ2-7, with 8 bases aligning to TRBD2. With V trimmed by 5 bases and J by 2 bases, 5 bases remained unmatched. This CDR3 comprises 14 residues. Germline V CDR1 and CDR2: SGHTA, FQGNSA. The CDR3 region has the DNA TGTGCCAGCAGCCTGACTAGCGTTGCCTACGAGCAGTACTTC. This gives the protein CASSLTSVAYEQYF.

This clonotype has a handful of counts. J is TRBJ2-2 and V is TRBV7-9; a possible D gene is TRBD1 (6 bases). The CDR3 covers 15 residues. Trimming stripped 3 bases from V and 2 bases from J, with 10 bases between. CDR1 SEHNR and CDR2 FQNEAQ come from the germline V gene (reference sequence). As DNA, the CDR3 is TGTGCCAGCAGCTTTCCAGGGGATAACACCGGGGAGCTGTTTTTT. Protein product: CASSFPGDNTGELFF.

Comment on this clonotype: Given a much more abundant clone one base away, this may be a read error. V is TRBV3-1 and J is TRBJ2-7, with D perhaps matching TRBD2 (5 bases). Looked up from germline, CDR1 is LGHDT and CDR2 is YNNKEL (reference sequence). The CDR3 loop spans 16 amino acids. The CDR3 bases are TGTGTCAGCAGCCAAGGTTATAACGTGGGAGCCTACGAGCAGTACTTC. Translation: CVSSQGYNVGAYEQYF.

This clonotype was counted at least ten times. The chain links TRBV20-1 to TRBJ2-2; D might be TRBD2 (6 bases). This CDR3 is built from 16 residues. V gave up 0 bases and J gave up 6 bases, with 17 bases separating them. CDR1 and CDR2 (germline): DFQATT, SNEGSKA (reference sequence). CDR3 coding DNA: TGCAGTGCTAGAGATCAGAGCGGGTATAAAGCCGGGGAGCTGTTTTTT. It translates to CSARDQSGYKAGELFF.

This clonotype was picked up a small number of times. The chain combines TRBV7-2 with TRBJ2-3; TRBD2 might be the D (6 bases). This CDR3 has 15 amino acids. Trimming left V 1 base short and J 4 bases short, with 12 bases between. In germline, CDR1 is SGHTA, CDR2 FQGNSA. The CDR3 sequence: CASSLVAGRPDTQYF. The CDR3 coding sequence is TGTGCCAGCAGCTTAGTGGCGGGAAGGCCAGATACGCAGTATTTT.

This clonotype has ten or more counts. The J gene is TRBJ2-2, the V gene TRBV19; weak D call: TRBD1 (5 bases). The length of the CDR3 is 15 residues. With 5 bases removed from V and 3 bases from J, the gap between germline ends came to 13 bases. The germline gives CDR1 LNHDA, CDR2 SQIVND (reference sequence). CDR3 sequence: CASSPPDRDTGELFF. The CDR3 DNA reads as TGTGCCAGTAGTCCCCCAGACAGAGACACCGGGGAGCTGTTTTTT.

The V and J genes are TRBV29-1 and TRBJ2-1, with D tentatively TRBD1 (7 bases). Trimming took 4 bases from V and 7 from J, leaving 29 bases between them. The CDR3 sequence is 18 residues long. Per germline, CDR1 SQVTM and CDR2 ANQGSEA. The CDR3 sequence is CSVGGSDRRGPSMNEQFF. Here the CDR3 DNA reads TGCAGCGTTGGGGGCTCGGACAGGCGGGGACCTAGCATGAATGAGCAGTTCTTC.

The chain uses TRBV27 and TRBJ1-3, with a possible D match to TRBD1 (6 bases). Trimming removed 4 bases at V and 0 bases at J, with 19 bases between. The germline V gene has CDR1 MNHEY and CDR2 SMNVEV (reference sequence). The CDR3 is 18 amino acids. The CDR3 DNA is TGTGCCAGCAGTTCCCGACAGGTCCCAGGATTCTCTGGAAACACCATATATTTT. Its translation: CASSSRQVPGFSGNTIYF.

This clonotype was counted between two and nine times. This chain uses TRBV7-2 with TRBJ2-1; perhaps TRBD2 as D (5 bases). Trimming took 2 bases from V and 0 from J, leaving 8 bases between them. The germline V gene encodes CDR1 SGHTA and CDR2 FQGNSA. The CDR3 length is 15 residues. CDR3 region: CASSLSTNSYNEQFF. The CDR3 coding sequence is TGTGCCAGCAGCTTATCGACTAACTCCTACAATGAGCAGTTCTTC.

The sample holds many counts of this clonotype. The genes are TRBV5-4 and TRBJ2-2, with 8 bases identical to TRBD2. Germline CDR1 and CDR2: SGHNT and YYREEE (reference sequence). The V and J ends lost 4 bases and 1 base, in that order; junction bases with no gene match: 3. The CDR3 is 15 residues long. CDR3 residues: CASSRTSGNTGELFF. The CDR3 nucleotides read TGTGCCAGCAGCAGAACTAGCGGGAACACCGGGGAGCTGTTTTTT.

Many counts were recorded for this clonotype. This chain connects TRBV2 to TRBJ1-2, with 9 positions matching TRBD1. This CDR3 comprises 15 residues. The ends lost 6 bases at V and 8 bases at J; junction bases unmatched: 13. Germline V gene sequence: CDR1 SNHLY, CDR2 FYNNEI. The CDR3 reads CASRTGTGLNTGYTF. The CDR3 DNA sequence: TGTGCCAGCAGGACAGGGACAGGGCTGAATACCGGCTACACCTTC.

This clonotype was counted many times. CDR3 nucleotides: TGCAGTGCGAACCGGGACATCAGCTCCTACAATGAGCAGTTCTTC. As protein: CSANRDISSYNEQFF. The rearrangement joins TRBV20-1 to TRBJ2-1; D is perhaps TRBD1 (6 bases). The germline V gene encodes CDR1 DFQATT and CDR2 SNEGSKA (reference sequence). The V end was cut by 6 bases, the J end by 0 bases, with 15 bases between. The length of the CDR3 is 15 residues.

In DNA, the CDR3 is TGTGCCATGGGCCCTGGGCTCCTCGGCTACGAGCAGTACTTC. Protein product: CAMGPGLLGYEQYF. V and J are TRBV5-5 and TRBJ2-7; no clear D. Looked up from germline, CDR1 is SGHKS and CDR2 is YYEKEE (reference sequence). Between the trimmed V and J ends, which lost 9 bases and 3 bases, there was a span of 19 bases. The CDR3 sequence is 14 residues long.

J is TRBJ2-1 and V is TRBV14, with D perhaps TRBD1 or TRBD2 (6 bases each). V was clipped by 0 bases and J by 6 bases, with 18 bases between them. The germline CDR1 and CDR2 sequences are SGHDN and FVKESK. The CDR3 totals 17 residues. The CDR3 nucleotides are TGTGCCAGCAGCCAAGAACAGGGACTCCCGATTTCCAATGAGCAGTTCTTC. It encodes CASSQEQGLPISNEQFF.

This clonotype was recorded at least ten times. The chain has TRBV29-1 and TRBJ2-7, with TRBD1 identical over 7 bases. This CDR3 is 15 amino acids long. J was trimmed by 0 bases and V by 4 bases; bases with no gene match: 9. Per germline, CDR1 SQVTM and CDR2 ANQGSEA. CDR3: CSVGVLQGSSYEQYF. CDR3 nucleotides: TGCAGCGTTGGAGTCTTACAGGGGAGCTCCTACGAGCAGTACTTC.

This clonotype was found a few times. The chain has TRBV7-9 and TRBJ1-1, with no clear D. The V end lost 3 bases, the J end lost 7 bases, and 15 bases lay between the germline ends. The CDR3 totals 14 residues. CDR1 is SEHNR, CDR2 FQNEAQ, per germline (reference sequence). CDR3 DNA: TGTGCCAGCAGCTTTTCATTCAGCGCGGGTGAAGCTTTCTTT. This codes for CASSFSFSAGEAFF.

By its share, this clonotype is medium-sized. The CDR3 region is CASSPYPSREMYNEQFF. The CDR3 coding sequence is TGCGCCAGCAGCCCGTACCCCTCGCGGGAGATGTACAATGAGCAGTTCTTC. The chain links TRBV5-1 to TRBJ2-1; 7 nucleotides line up with TRBD2. Germline-derived CDR1 and CDR2 are SGHRS and YFSETQ. The V segment lost 4 bases and the J segment 4 bases; nucleotides outside the gene matches: 14. The CDR3 is 17 residues long.

V is TRBV18 and J is TRBJ2-5, with TRBD1 as a possible D gene (5 bases). Trimming removed 3 bases from V and 3 bases from J, with 8 bases in between. Looked up from germline, CDR1 is KGHSH and CDR2 is LQKENI. This CDR3 region has 13 residues. In nucleotides, the CDR3 is TGTGCCAGCTCACCGGGGCAGGAAGAGACCCAGTACTTC. This translates into CASSPGQEETQYF.

Comment on this clonotype: A read error may produce the germline difference seen at one junction end. The chain employs TRBV20-1 and TRBJ2-1; TRBD2 agrees at 15 bases. The length of the CDR3 is 17 residues. Germline V gene lookup returns CDR1 DFQATT and CDR2 SNEGSKA (reference sequence). CDR3 sequence: CCARSGLAGGAGDEQFF. The CDR3 coding sequence is TGCTGTGCTAGATCCGGACTAGCGGGAGGGGCCGGCGATGAGCAGTTCTTC.

This clonotype has a count of ten or more. The chain recombines TRBV25-1 with TRBJ1-5, with 8 bases lining up with TRBD1. The CDR3 extends over 14 amino acids. The V and J ends lost 8 bases and 2 bases, in that order; junction bases with no gene match: 5. Germline-derived CDR1 and CDR2 are MGHDK and SYGVNS. The CDR3 sequence is CASAGTGRNQPQHF. The CDR3 DNA reads TGTGCCAGCGCCGGGACAGGCCGCAATCAGCCCCAGCATTTT.

This clonotype has at least ten counts. This sequence joins TRBV5-1 and TRBJ2-1, with 11 bases fitting TRBD2. In germline, CDR1 is SGHRS, CDR2 YFSETQ. Unmatched junction bases numbered 6, after V lost 4 bases and J lost 6 bases. The CDR3 is 15 amino acids. The CDR3 DNA follows: TGCGCCAGCAGCATAGCGGGAGGGCAAGCCAATGAGCAGTTCTTC. It is translated as CASSIAGGQANEQFF.

This clonotype was counted at least ten times. The V gene is TRBV5-5, the J gene TRBJ2-6; D remains unclear. This CDR3 comprises 15 residues. Germline CDR1 SGHKS, CDR2 YYEKEE (reference sequence). V was shortened by 4 bases and J by 3 bases, with 11 bases between the two germline ends. CDR3 amino acids: CASSPVGNGANVLTF. CDR3 nucleotide sequence: TGTGCCAGCAGCCCCGTGGGGAATGGGGCCAACGTCCTGACTTTC.

V usage is TRBV5-1 and J usage is TRBJ2-1; TRBD2 is a possible D gene (5 bases). Trimming left V 0 bases short and J 9 bases short, with 25 bases between. The CDR3 contains 18 residues. CDR1 SGHRS and CDR2 YFSETQ come from the germline V gene. The CDR3 DNA reads as TGCGCCAGCAGCTTGGGGGTTTTGGGGTTCTCCTCTCGGGGTGAGCAGTTCTTC. Protein product: CASSLGVLGFSSRGEQFF.

This clonotype was found many times. V usage is TRBV14 and J usage is TRBJ2-5; D is tentatively TRBD1 or TRBD2 (5 bases each). CDR3 length equals 15 residues. V lost 0 bases and J lost 1, with 9 bases in between. Germline loops: CDR1 SGHDN, CDR2 FVKESK. The CDR3 loop is CASSQEGRIQETQYF. The CDR3 nucleotides read TGTGCCAGCAGCCAAGAGGGACGGATCCAAGAGACCCAGTACTTC. The full variable domain, with the rest looked up from reference TRBV14 and TRBJ2-5, is EAGVTQFPSHSVIEKGQTVTLRCDPISGHDNLYWYRRVMGKEIKFLLHFVKESKQDESGMPNNRFLAERTGGTYSTLKVQPAELEDSGVYFCASSQEGRIQETQYFGPGTRLLVL.

This clonotype occurred many times. This chain uses TRBV7-2 with TRBJ2-5; D is possibly TRBD2 (6 bases). Germline CDR1 and CDR2: SGHTA and FQGNSA. Trimming removed 6 bases from V and 5 bases from J, with 16 bases in between. The CDR3 extends over 14 amino acids. The CDR3 reads CASSPAGSTETQYF. Written as DNA, the CDR3 is TGTGCCAGCAGTCCCGCGGGGTCCACGGAGACCCAGTACTTC. The full variable domain, completed using reference TRBV7-2 and TRBJ2-5, is GAGVSQSPSNKVTEKGKDVELRCDPISGHTALYWYRQSLGQGLEFLIYFQGNSAPDKSGLPSDRFSAERTGGSVSTLTIQRTQQEDSAVYLCASSPAGSTETQYFGPGTRLLVL.

This clonotype was seen more than once but under ten times. The CDR3 loop reads CASSARLAGELFF. In nucleotides, the CDR3 is TGTGCCAGCAGCGCCCGACTAGCCGGGGAGCTGTTTTTT. The V call is TRBV11-2, the J call TRBJ2-2; D might be TRBD2 (6 bases). This CDR3 has 13 residues. The ends were cut back, 5 bases at V and 6 bases at J, with 10 bases in the middle. CDR1 and CDR2 (germline): SGHAT, FQNNGV.

This clonotype showed up many times. The chain recombines TRBV12-3 or TRBV12-4 with TRBJ2-7; 9 bases agree with TRBD1. The CDR3 has 14 residues. V gave up 6 bases and J gave up 6 bases; unmatched junction bases: 9. The CDR3 is CASSRGTGRAEQYF. CDR3 bases: TGTGCCAGCAGCCGAGGGACAGGGCGAGCCGAGCAGTACTTC.